This T cell receptor (beta chain) was retrieved from a study of CD8 T cells in ankylosing spondylitis. Worth noting for this clonotype: Its specificity is unknown.

Trimming took off 3 bases at V and 0 bases at J, with 15 bases between the two ends. In germline, CDR1 is KGHSH, CDR2 LQKENI. The CDR3 has 18 amino acids. From the 5' RACE reads, TCRdb called clonotypes with MiXCR, one entry per CDR3 protein. The repertoire includes 180,000 or so distinct CDR3 sequences, 11% of them detected once, and 25% to 35% sits in the top ten. General study results and limits: A number of the motif variants had already been described in reactive arthritis synovial fluid and blood.

The chain is built from TRBV18 and TRBJ2-6; no clear D. This sequence originates from a male donor with ankylosing spondylitis or in good health (not recorded which). Sequencing was performed on blood, either unsorted or a sorted T cell fraction (not recorded which). The CDR3 loop reads CASSPIPGHSSGANVLTF. CDR3 in DNA: TGTGCCAGCTCACCTATACCGGGCCACAGCTCTGGGGCCAACGTCCTGACTTTC.